This T cell receptor (beta chain) emerged from a study of blood T cell repertoires in COVID-19 (dated by TCRdb to 2020 to 2022). Some background on the complete study: Samples from collaborators originated in the United States, Italy and Spain and spanned both the acute and convalescent phases of COVID-19. The material from the prospective study consisted of cDNA or gDNA derived from T cells, B-cell-depleted T cells, or PBMCs. Subjects who had been exposed to COVID-19, were actively infected with it, or had recovered from it provided the deeply sampled blood TCRbeta repertoires that made up the dataset. The repertoires were made available in a free public database intended to serve as a resource for research on the immune response to SARS-CoV-2. The samples were drawn from two sources: the first 160 participants of the ongoing ImmuneRACE study, and 950 to 1,500 subjects contributed by 6 global collaborators. A de-identified subject ID, COVID-19 status, age in years and sex were almost always included in the sample metadata. Where HLA class I and class II types were available, the types were taken from metadata supplied by the sample provider, not from assay-based typing.

Of note for this clone: The specificity of this receptor is unknown. No base quality values were provided; no much bigger clone lies one nucleotide off.

Study-wide findings and limitations: The amount of clinical and demographic metadata varied by source and participant and was provided uncurated.

For this chain, trimming is 3 bases at the V end and 4 bases at the J end, and the number of junction bases without a gene match is 4. From a lookup of the germline V gene, CDR1 and CDR2 are SGHVS and FQNEAQ. The CDR3 goes from the cysteine to the phenylalanine over 16 residues. Only the CDR3 DNA stays, 48 bases, in frame from base 1. Collaborating institutions collected whole blood in K2EDTA tubes following their own protocols. Collaborator samples were shipped for TCRbeta analysis as frozen whole blood, isolated PBMCs, or DNA extracted from either sample type. The immunoSEQ Assay, a bias-controlled multiplex PCR, was used to amplify TCRbeta CDR3 regions from genomic DNA. As for the authors' bioinformatics: The number of nucleated cells in each sample was estimated from the amplification of reference gene primers within the assay. To quantify the absolute abundance of each unique TCRbeta CDR3 rearrangement, sequence reads were collapsed and filtered. Productive Simpson clonality was computed per sample as the square root of Simpson's diversity index over productive rearrangements. The immuneACCESS repertoire file appears here via TCRdb, limited to in-frame rearrangements. These files lack a portion of the clones; in checked studies, under half of the deficit traces to unresolved V genes, and the cause of the others is not known. V and J calls and clone size are copied from that table; D and trimming were computed from the DNA. The sample table holds about 60,000 clones, of which more than 80% were seen once. The ten top clones hold 8.3% of the sample.

Sequenced input: peripheral blood. Here the chain combines TRBV7-8 and TRBJ2-6; 9 central bases correspond to TRBD1. This TCR was recovered from a human donor with active COVID-19. The donor label of this sample is uncertain. In nucleotide form, the sequence is TGTGCCAGCAGCTTGGGGACAGGGAGCGGGGCCAACGTCCTGACTTTC. It specifies CASSLGTGSGANVLTF.